This T cell receptor (beta chain) derives from a study of shared clonotypes between healthy human individuals. The ends were cut back, 5 bases at V and 2 bases at J, with 11 bases in the middle. The germline gives CDR1 PRHDT, CDR2 FYEKMQ (reference sequence). This CDR3 spans 14 amino acids. Deep was the level used in running the assay. Here immunoSEQ multiplex PCR was the method, and the copy in TCRdb shows in-frame clones only, minus some. The profile shows around 690,000 clones, around 91% of them singletons. Source material: memory CD8+ T cells from PBMCs. The sample's subset: CD45RO+ cells pooled with CCR7-negative TemRA cells. The clonotype originates from a man younger than 35 in good health. Some clones in this sample may be carry-over from other donors' samples. The chain uses TRBV13 and TRBJ2-3; D is unresolved. CDR3 loop: CASSLFSYTDTQYF. The CDR3 DNA is TGTGCCAGCAGCCTATTTTCCTACACAGATACGCAGTATTTT.